This T cell receptor beta chain was sequenced in a study of CD8+ T cells in alopecia areata. Study-wide context: Twice daily, treated patients received 5 to 10 mg of oral tofacitinib. Dosing spanned 6 to 18 months on tofacitinib, then 6 months off drug.

There are 13 residues in the CDR3. Germline V gives CDR1 SEHNR, CDR2 FQNEAQ (reference sequence). The ends were cut back, 7 bases at V and 5 bases at J, with 14 bases in the middle. Sequencing templates came from extracted RNA that was reverse transcribed into cDNA. Assay used: immunoSEQ multiplex PCR; TCRdb lists only in-frame clones, some missing. Here the sample spans hundreds of thousands of clones, roughly two thirds being singletons. Punch biopsies of lesional scalp, plus peripheral blood, were taken from alopecia areata patients. The source was CD4+ T cells sorted from blood, collected at week 0. J is TRBJ1-1 and V is TRBV7-9; maybe TRBD1 (6 bases). The receptor comes from a human donor with alopecia areata. The CDR3 region is CASTHGGRTEAFF. Here the CDR3 DNA reads TGTGCCAGCACCCACGGGGGGCGGACTGAAGCTTTCTTT.